This TCR beta chain was captured by sequencing in a study of shared clonotypes between healthy human individuals. This clone has just one count. Germline loops: CDR1 SGHAT, CDR2 FQNNGV. CDR3 length: 16 amino acids. V was clipped by 0 bases and J by 8 bases; unmatched bases: 9. The assay was immunoSEQ multiplex PCR, and TCRdb's table has in-frame clones only and misses some. The sample consists of roughly 2.1 million clones, 85% to 95% of them appearing once. The naive CD8 fraction comprised CD45RO-negative cells positively selected for CCR7 and excluded terminally differentiated effector memory CD45RA+ cells.

Material: naive CD8+ T cells from PBMCs. This TCR derives from a man younger than 35 in good health. Some clones in this sample may be carry-over from other donors' samples. The chain joins TRBV11-2 to TRBJ2-1; 8 bases fit TRBD2. CDR3 sequence reads: CASSLERSGSWDEQFF. Here the CDR3 DNA reads TGTGCCAGCAGCTTAGAGAGGAGCGGGAGTTGGGATGAGCAGTTCTTC.